Listed here are 7 T cell receptor beta chains from one sample, sequenced in a study of T cell changes during pregnancy in multiple sclerosis. The data were produced by immunoSEQ multiplex PCR, yet TCRdb's version contains in-frame clones alone and is incomplete. The sample has about 48,000 clones; approximately 92% are singletons. The sample was CD4+ T cells from peripheral blood mononuclear cells, taken in the second trimester of pregnancy. The origin of the receptors is a female donor in good health, enrolled as a control in a pregnancy study.

The gene calls are TRBV5-5 and TRBJ1-4, with D unresolved. The CDR3 has 13 amino acids. The germline V gene encodes CDR1 SGHKS and CDR2 YYEKEE (reference sequence). The V and J ends lost 1 base and 4 bases respectively, with 5 bases between them. CDR3 region: CASSLNGNEKLFF. The CDR3 DNA follows: TGTGCCAGCAGCTTGAACGGTAATGAAAAACTGTTTTTT. The full variable domain, with the rest looked up from reference TRBV5-5 and TRBJ1-4, is DAGVTQSPTHLIKTRGQQVTLRCSPISGHKSVSWYQQVLGQGPQFIFQYYEKEERGRGNFPDRFSARQFPNYSSELNVNALLLGDSALYLCASSLNGNEKLFFGSGTQLSVL.

V is TRBV18 and J is TRBJ1-3, with D perhaps TRBD1 (5 bases). Per the germline V gene, CDR1 is KGHSH and CDR2 is LQKENI. The CDR3 has 15 amino acids. Trimming cost V 5 bases and J 1 base, with 12 bases left between them. Here the CDR3 DNA reads TGTGCCAGCTCAATCCACCAGGGATCTGGAAACACCATATATTTT. Its translation: CASSIHQGSGNTIYF.

This clone was recorded only once. The rearrangement joins TRBV9 to TRBJ2-3; 7 nucleotides line up with TRBD2. The germline V gene encodes CDR1 SGDLS and CDR2 YYNGEE. CDR3 length: 14 amino acids. After removal of 2 bases from V and 2 bases from J, the junction contained 2 bases not matched to a gene. The DNA for the CDR3 is TGTGCCAGCAGCGTTAGCGGGTTCACAGATACGCAGTATTTT. It is translated as CASSVSGFTDTQYF.

The rearrangement uses TRBV2 and TRBJ1-2; TRBD1 might be the D (6 bases). The CDR3 runs 14 residues. Per germline, CDR1 SNHLY and CDR2 FYNNEI. With 11 bases removed from V and 1 base from J, the gap between germline ends came to 17 bases. In DNA, the CDR3 is TGTGCCGGGACCCCGGGGGGCTTTAACTATGGCTACACCTTC. Translation gives CAGTPGGFNYGYTF.

The chain combines TRBV4-2 with TRBJ1-6; 7 bases are a match to TRBD1. V was clipped by 3 bases and J by 8 bases; unmatched bases: 4. Germline values: CDR1 LGHNA, CDR2 YNFKEQ. There are 14 residues in the CDR3. The CDR3, as DNA: TGTGCCAGCAGCCAGACAGGGAAGTATTCACCCCTCCACTTT. Its translation: CASSQTGKYSPLHF.

V is TRBV6-1 and J is TRBJ1-2, with D unresolved. CDR1 and CDR2 from the germline V gene are MNHNS and SASEGT. This CDR3 contains 12 residues. V dropped 2 bases and J dropped 4 bases, with 5 bases sitting between them. CDR3 nucleotide sequence: TGTGCCAGCAGTGAAACAGCCTATGGCTACACCTTC. Translation: CASSETAYGYTF.

V and J are TRBV18 and TRBJ1-1, with unresolved D. CDR1 is KGHSH and CDR2 is LQKENI in the germline V gene. The CDR3 is 12 residues long. The V end was cut by 3 bases, the J end by 2 bases, with 4 bases between. In DNA, the CDR3 is TGTGCCAGCTCACCTATAAACACTGAAGCTTTCTTT. Protein: CASSPINTEAFF.